The 5 T cell receptor beta chains below all came from one sample that was sequenced in a study of T-cell reconstitution after alpha-beta-depleted transplantation in children. During its preparation, the TCRbeta library received unique molecular identifiers. TCRdb independently ran MiXCR on the PCR reads; one entry per CDR3 protein. This table holds hundreds of thousands of distinct CDR3 sequences, around 14% found once. Sequenced here: PBMCs, sampled before TCRalphabeta/CD19-depleted stem cell transplant. The source of these receptors is a girl under 10 years old with congenital amegakaryocytic thrombocytopenia, due to receive a stem cell transplant.

This clonotype showed up many times. The V gene is TRBV19, the J gene TRBJ2-1; 7 positions agree with TRBD2. This CDR3 region has 17 residues. The V and J ends lost 2 bases and 0 bases, in that order; junction bases with no gene match: 7. Germline CDR1 LNHDA, CDR2 SQIVND (reference sequence). In DNA form, the CDR3 reads TGTGCCAGTAGTATATCGGCTAGCGGATCCTCCTACAATGAGCAGTTCTTC. Amino acids: CASSISASGSSYNEQFF.

This clonotype has ten or more counts. The rearrangement joins TRBV29-1 to TRBJ2-1; 8 bases are a match to TRBD1. Per germline, CDR1 SQVTM and CDR2 ANQGSEA. The CDR3 is 12 residues long. V lost 7 bases, J lost 10 bases, and 9 bases stayed unmatched. This CDR3 is CSAGQGSSEQFF. CDR3 in DNA: TGCAGCGCCGGACAGGGCTCATCGGAGCAGTTCTTC.

The sample holds many counts of this clonotype. This sequence joins TRBV5-6 and TRBJ2-7; no clear D. The CDR3 loop spans 14 amino acids. The V end lost 1 base, the J end lost 4 bases, and 12 bases lay between the germline ends. Germline V gene sequence: CDR1 SGHDT, CDR2 YYEEEE. Here the CDR3 DNA reads TGTGCCAGCAGCTTGAGGGTCGGGCAGTACGAGCAGTACTTC. Protein product: CASSLRVGQYEQYF.

This clonotype was seen more than once but under ten times. The chain combines TRBV7-9 with TRBJ1-4, with unresolved D. Germline-derived CDR1 and CDR2 are SEHNR and FQNEAQ (reference sequence). V was clipped by 10 bases and J by 0 bases, with 9 bases between them. This CDR3 is 13 amino acids long. The CDR3 DNA is TGTGCCACCGAATTTGCAACTAATGAAAAACTGTTTTTT. Protein product: CATEFATNEKLFF.

Many counts were recorded for this clonotype. The V gene is TRBV20-1, the J gene TRBJ1-4; no firm D call. Germline values: CDR1 DFQATT, CDR2 SNEGSKA (reference sequence). The CDR3 has 15 amino acids. The V and J ends lost 0 bases and 8 bases respectively, with 16 bases between them. The DNA of the CDR3 is TGCAGTGCTAGAGATCGACGGGGAATAGGGGAAAAACTGTTTTTT. Amino acids: CSARDRRGIGEKLFF.